Below are 29 T cell receptor beta chains sequenced from a single sample in a study of human T cells and chemical hapten exposure. The time point denotes: patch test 1, 2 weeks after DPC sensitization. The treatment was: therapeutic diphenylcyclopropenone sensitization with weekly scalp DPC. MiXCR, run by TCRdb on the RACE reads, gives a single entry per CDR3 protein. The sample lists just under 350,000 distinct CDR3 sequences, under 9% occurring once. The sample in question was whole blood, obtained in connection with sensitization to the hapten diphenylcyclopropenone (DPC). The receptors stem from a woman aged 18-30 years with alopecia areata. Some clones in this sample may be carry-over from other donors' samples.

The rearrangement uses TRBV7-8 and TRBJ1-1, with no clear D. Per the germline V gene, CDR1 is SGHVS and CDR2 is FQNEAQ. The CDR3 length is 13 residues. The V end was cut by 0 bases, the J end by 6 bases, with 8 bases between. Here the CDR3 reads CASSLARNAEAFF. For the CDR3, the DNA is TGTGCCAGCAGCTTAGCCCGGAATGCTGAAGCTTTCTTT.

The chain links TRBV29-1 to TRBJ1-1; 8 positions agree with TRBD1. The germline CDR1 and CDR2 sequences are SQVTM and ANQGSEA. This CDR3 is built from 11 residues. V lost 6 bases and J lost 11; bases outside the gene matches: 8. CDR3 DNA sequence: TGCAGCGTCGGACAGGGCCAGAGGGCTTTCTTT. Its translation: CSVGQGQRAFF.

The rearrangement joins TRBV25-1 to TRBJ1-4, with D perhaps matching TRBD1 (5 bases). V lost 3 bases and J 0 bases, leaving 14 bases between the germline ends. The CDR3 is 17 residues long. The germline gives CDR1 MGHDK, CDR2 SYGVNS. CDR3 in DNA: TGTGCCAGCAGTGACCCGTTTCTGGGGGCAACTAATGAAAAACTGTTTTTT. It translates to CASSDPFLGATNEKLFF.

This clonotype was picked up a small number of times. This rearrangement joins TRBV7-2 to TRBJ2-3; tentatively, D is TRBD2 (5 bases). Per the germline V gene, CDR1 is SGHTA and CDR2 is FQGNSA. The CDR3 totals 13 residues. Trimming stripped 6 bases from V and 4 bases from J, with 11 bases between. The CDR3 DNA reads as TGTGCCAGCAGTTCGGACTCCTCAGATACGCAGTATTTT. This sequence encodes CASSSDSSDTQYF.

The chain recombines TRBV12-5 with TRBJ1-3, with 8 bases fitting TRBD1. Germline CDR1 reads LGHNT; CDR2 reads FRNRAP. The CDR3 covers 17 residues. With 1 base clipped from V and 0 bases from J, the junction kept 5 bases outside the gene matches. CDR3 nucleotides: TGTGCTAGTGGTTTGGCCGGGACAGGCTTCTCTGGAAACACCATATATTTT. This encodes CASGLAGTGFSGNTIYF.

The table lists this clonotype with many counts. This chain uses TRBV20-1 with TRBJ2-3; D may match TRBD1 or TRBD2 (6 bases each). This CDR3 has 14 residues. Germline values: CDR1 DFQATT, CDR2 SNEGSKA (reference sequence). Trimming removed 5 bases from V and 0 bases from J, with 12 bases in between. In DNA form, the CDR3 reads TGCAGTGCTTGCCGGGGGCCTAGCACAGATACGCAGTATTTT. Protein product: CSACRGPSTDTQYF.

This clonotype was picked up many times. The gene calls are TRBV28 and TRBJ1-5; weak D call: TRBD1 (5 bases). Germline lookup yields CDR1 MDHEN and CDR2 SYDVKM. Trimming left V 5 bases short and J 0 bases short, with 26 bases between. CDR3 length: 20 residues. The CDR3 here is CASSPGTSPLSGTSNQPQHF. CDR3 sequence (DNA): TGTGCCAGCAGTCCCGGAACTTCACCCCTTTCCGGGACTAGCAATCAGCCCCAGCATTTT.

This clonotype was picked up a small number of times. The V and J genes are TRBV18 and TRBJ1-6; weak D call: TRBD1 (5 bases). The CDR3 consists of 15 residues. V lost 2 bases and J 9 bases, leaving 14 bases between the germline ends. Per the germline V gene, CDR1 is KGHSH and CDR2 is LQKENI. The CDR3 spells CASSPILGDGSPLHF. The CDR3, as DNA: TGTGCCAGCTCACCAATCCTCGGGGACGGTTCACCCCTCCACTTT.

V is TRBV20-1 and J is TRBJ2-1; weak D call: TRBD1 (6 bases). V was pared by 3 bases and J by 9 bases, with 15 bases between. This CDR3 has 13 amino acids. Germline V gives CDR1 DFQATT, CDR2 SNEGSKA (reference sequence). CDR3 sequence (DNA): TGCAGTGCTAGCCGTCTAGCAGGGGTTGAGCAGTTCTTC. Amino acids: CSASRLAGVEQFF.

In this sample, this clonotype turned up a few times. This rearrangement joins TRBV5-6 to TRBJ1-2; D call uncertain. Trimming cost V 6 bases and J 5 bases, with 14 bases left between them. The germline V gene has CDR1 SGHDT and CDR2 YYEEEE. This CDR3 region has 13 residues. CDR3 DNA sequence: TGTGCCAGCAAGGGCAGTAATGCGTATGGCTACACCTTC. Translating gives CASKGSNAYGYTF.

This clonotype was counted only a few times. The rearrangement uses TRBV5-1 and TRBJ2-5, with D uncertain. V lost 0 bases to trimming and J lost 5 bases, with 14 bases between them. Germline V gives CDR1 SGHRS, CDR2 YFSETQ. The CDR3 is 15 residues long. The CDR3 here is CASSLESARHETQYF. CDR3 DNA sequence: TGCGCCAGCAGCTTGGAATCCGCGCGGCACGAGACCCAGTACTTC.

This clonotype was counted a few times. The chain couples TRBV12-3 or TRBV12-4 to TRBJ1-5, with 8 bases aligning to TRBD1. With V trimmed by 7 bases and J by 6 bases, 14 bases remained unmatched. There are 16 residues in the CDR3. As DNA, the CDR3 is TGTGCCAGCACAGACGCGACAGGGGAGTTTGGTCAGCCCCAGCATTTT. This translates into CASTDATGEFGQPQHF.

Ten or more counts support this clonotype. The chain carries TRBV7-2 and TRBJ2-5; D may be TRBD1 or TRBD2 (5 bases each). CDR1 SGHTA and CDR2 FQGNSA come from the germline V gene. The CDR3 covers 14 residues. Trimming took 4 bases from V and 5 from J, leaving 14 bases between them. This CDR3 is CASSSAGTGETQYF. Written as DNA, the CDR3 is TGTGCCAGCAGCTCCGCAGGGACCGGGGAGACCCAGTACTTC.

This clonotype was recorded at least ten times. The chain carries TRBV12-3 or TRBV12-4 and TRBJ1-4; no definite D call. The CDR3 runs to 14 residues. With 4 bases removed from V and 7 bases from J, the gap between germline ends came to 13 bases. CDR3 sequence: CASSSEKGSEKLFF. The CDR3 bases are TGTGCCAGCAGTTCCGAGAAGGGCAGTGAAAAACTGTTTTTT.

In its sample, this clonotype was seen many times. This chain links TRBV4-1 with TRBJ2-7; tentative D call: TRBD1 (6 bases). Germline V gives CDR1 MGHRA, CDR2 YSYEKL. The CDR3 spans 15 residues. Trimming stripped 1 base from V and 2 bases from J, with 12 bases between. DNA of the CDR3: TGCGCCAGCAGCCAAGGGATGACAGGCACCTACGAGCAGTACTTC. It codes for CASSQGMTGTYEQYF.

V is TRBV9 and J is TRBJ1-6; D remains unclear. CDR1 is SGDLS and CDR2 is YYNGEE in the germline V gene. The germline V and J ends were trimmed by 4 bases and 5 bases, with 10 bases remaining between them. The CDR3 covers 14 residues. CDR3 in amino acids: CASSLAVDNSPLHF. DNA for the CDR3: TGTGCCAGCAGCCTGGCGGTGGATAATTCACCCCTCCACTTT.

The table lists this clonotype with a few counts. The chain has TRBV2 and TRBJ1-1; D is unclear. V lost 6 bases to trimming and J lost 7 bases, with 9 bases between them. CDR1 SNHLY and CDR2 FYNNEI come from the germline V gene. The CDR3 has 11 residues. CDR3 loop: CASSPHGEAFF. CDR3 sequence (DNA): TGTGCCAGCAGCCCCCATGGTGAAGCTTTCTTT.

The table lists this clonotype with many counts. The gene calls are TRBV20-1 and TRBJ1-3; unclear D gene. Between the trimmed V and J ends, which lost 1 base and 1 base, there was a span of 11 bases. Germline values: CDR1 DFQATT, CDR2 SNEGSKA (reference sequence). This CDR3 contains 15 residues. CDR3 sequence: CSARGPPHSGNTIYF. In DNA, the CDR3 is TGCAGTGCTAGAGGTCCGCCTCATTCTGGAAACACCATATATTTT.

Many counts were recorded for this clonotype. V is TRBV10-3 and J is TRBJ1-4; D gene unclear. Germline loops: CDR1 ENHRY, CDR2 SYGVKD. Trimming cost V 2 bases and J 12 bases, with 19 bases left between them. The length of the CDR3 is 15 residues. The CDR3 spells CAISEHSDGSRELFF. The CDR3 bases are TGTGCCATCAGTGAGCACTCGGACGGCTCTAGAGAACTGTTTTTT.

This chain joins TRBV12-3 or TRBV12-4 and TRBJ2-2; 11 nucleotides line up with TRBD1. V was pared by 6 bases and J by 5 bases, with 14 bases of the junction left unmatched. This CDR3 is built from 18 residues. Here the CDR3 DNA reads TGTGCCAGCAGAGACCGGGACAGGGGGTTAAGGTCGACCGGGGAGCTGTTTTTT. It codes for CASRDRDRGLRSTGELFF.

This clonotype was found a few times. V and J are TRBV7-9 and TRBJ2-7; D gene uncertain. This CDR3 has 16 amino acids. Trimming left V 0 bases short and J 2 bases short, with 14 bases between. Germline V gene sequence: CDR1 SEHNR, CDR2 FQNEAQ (reference sequence). For the CDR3, the DNA is TGTGCCAGCAGCTTAGCGCTTGGAAATCGGCCCTACGAGCAGTACTTC. Its translation: CASSLALGNRPYEQYF.

The table lists this clonotype with a few counts. The V and J genes are TRBV7-2 and TRBJ2-1, with TRBD1 identical over 9 bases. The junction had 17 bases not matched to a gene; V was cut back by 3 bases and J by 8 bases. There are 18 residues in the CDR3. The germline V gene encodes CDR1 SGHTA and CDR2 FQGNSA. CDR3 region: CASSFSPRGQGFLDEQFF. CDR3 coding DNA: TGTGCCAGCAGCTTTAGTCCACGCGGACAGGGGTTTCTAGATGAGCAGTTCTTC.

This clonotype was observed at least ten times. The chain recombines TRBV18 with TRBJ2-3; 8 bases are a match to TRBD2. V shed 0 bases and J 2 bases; nucleotides not matched to a gene: 7. The CDR3 is 17 amino acids. From germline, CDR1 is KGHSH and CDR2 LQKENI. The CDR3 spells CASSPPTGGPSTDTQYF. DNA of the CDR3: TGTGCCAGCTCACCACCGACGGGGGGGCCCTCCACAGATACGCAGTATTTT.

The chain recombines TRBV12-3 or TRBV12-4 with TRBJ1-1; D unresolved. V lost 4 bases and J lost 3, with 9 bases in between. CDR3 length: 13 amino acids. As DNA, the CDR3 is TGTGCCAGCAGTTACCGGTTGGACACTGAAGCTTTCTTT. Encoded protein: CASSYRLDTEAFF.

This clonotype was detected a few times. CDR3 nucleotides: TGTGCCAGTCGAACAGGGATCTATGGCTACACCTTC. It is translated as CASRTGIYGYTF. This chain connects TRBV25-1 to TRBJ1-2; D is possibly TRBD1 (6 bases). Looked up from germline, CDR1 is MGHDK and CDR2 is SYGVNS. The CDR3 is made up of 12 amino acids. V gave up 9 bases and J gave up 4 bases, with 12 bases separating them.

There are many counts of this clonotype. The V gene is TRBV27, the J gene TRBJ2-5, with TRBD1 matching over 7 bases. CDR3 size: 13 residues. Germline trimming cut 3 bases from V and 5 bases from J; bases unmatched to any gene: 3. Germline V lookup: CDR1 MNHEY, CDR2 SMNVEV (reference sequence). The CDR3 region is CASSFRQGETQYF. For the CDR3, the DNA is TGTGCCAGCAGTTTTAGACAGGGCGAGACCCAGTACTTC.

In its sample, this clonotype was seen a few times. The chain recombines TRBV27 with TRBJ2-2; D remains unclear. There are 14 residues in the CDR3. Trimming took off 5 bases at V and 3 bases at J, with 10 bases between the two ends. Germline V gives CDR1 MNHEY, CDR2 SMNVEV (reference sequence). The CDR3 bases are TGTGCCAGCAGTAGAGTCGTAGACACCGGGGAGCTGTTTTTT. Translation gives CASSRVVDTGELFF.

The chain recombines TRBV10-3 with TRBJ2-2; D possibly uses TRBD1 or TRBD2 (5 bases each). Germline CDR1 reads ENHRY; CDR2 reads SYGVKD. CDR3 length equals 13 residues. Trimming took 11 bases from V and 5 from J, leaving 15 bases between them. The CDR3 nucleotides read TGTGCCGCCCGGGACGGAACAACCGGGGAGCTGTTTTTT. It codes for CAARDGTTGELFF.

The table lists this clonotype with many counts. The V call is TRBV20-1, the J call TRBJ2-3; D might be TRBD1 (6 bases). CDR3 length equals 17 residues. Germline loops: CDR1 DFQATT, CDR2 SNEGSKA (reference sequence). V dropped 1 base and J dropped 6 bases, with 23 bases sitting between them. CDR3 coding DNA: TGCAGTGCTAGAGGAGGGGGTGGTACAGTCCCGCGTGATACGCAGTATTTT. As protein: CSARGGGGTVPRDTQYF.